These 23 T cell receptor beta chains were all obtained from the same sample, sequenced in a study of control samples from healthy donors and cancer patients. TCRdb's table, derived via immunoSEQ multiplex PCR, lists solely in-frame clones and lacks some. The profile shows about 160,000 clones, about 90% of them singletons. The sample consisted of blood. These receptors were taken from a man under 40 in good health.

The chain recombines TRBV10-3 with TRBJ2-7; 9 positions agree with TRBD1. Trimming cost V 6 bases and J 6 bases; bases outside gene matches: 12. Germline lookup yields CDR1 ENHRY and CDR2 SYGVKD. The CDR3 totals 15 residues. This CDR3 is CAISWGQGLSGEQYF. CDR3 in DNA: TGTGCCATCAGCTGGGGACAGGGCCTTTCTGGCGAGCAGTACTTC.

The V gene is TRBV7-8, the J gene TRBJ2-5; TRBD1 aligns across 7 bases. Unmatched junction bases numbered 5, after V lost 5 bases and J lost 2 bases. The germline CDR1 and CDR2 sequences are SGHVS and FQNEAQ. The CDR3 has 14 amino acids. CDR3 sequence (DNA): TGTGCCAGCAGCCCGGGACAGCTGCAAGAGACCCAGTACTTC. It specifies CASSPGQLQETQYF.

DNA for the CDR3: TGTGCCAGCAGTGCAACCCACAGGGGGACAGAAAATCAGCCCCAGCATTTT. Translated, it gives CASSATHRGTENQPQHF. The chain uses TRBV2 and TRBJ1-5, with 8 bases lining up with TRBD1. The CDR3 sequence is 17 residues long. Trimming took 4 bases from V and 4 from J; bases not matched to a gene: 12. Germline-derived CDR1 and CDR2 are SNHLY and FYNNEI. The variable domain in full, completed from reference TRBV2 and TRBJ1-5, reads EPEVTQTPSHQVTQMGQEVILRCVPISNHLYFYWYRQILGQKVEFLVSFYNNEISEKSEIFDDQFSVERPDGSNFTLKIRSTKLEDSAMYFCASSATHRGTENQPQHFGDGTRLSIL.

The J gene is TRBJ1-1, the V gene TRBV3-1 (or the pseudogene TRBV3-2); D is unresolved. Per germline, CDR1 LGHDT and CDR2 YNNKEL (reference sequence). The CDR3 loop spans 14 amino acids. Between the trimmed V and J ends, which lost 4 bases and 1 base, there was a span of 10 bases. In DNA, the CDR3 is TGTGCCAGCAGCCCCTCTCAAGCGAACACTGAAGCTTTCTTT. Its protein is CASSPSQANTEAFF.

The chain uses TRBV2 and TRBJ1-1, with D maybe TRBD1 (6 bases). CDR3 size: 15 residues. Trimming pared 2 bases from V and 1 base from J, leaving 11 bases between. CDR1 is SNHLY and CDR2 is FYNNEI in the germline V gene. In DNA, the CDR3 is TGTGCCAGCAGTGAATGGGGGGCCGGGAACACTGAAGCTTTCTTT. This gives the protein CASSEWGAGNTEAFF.

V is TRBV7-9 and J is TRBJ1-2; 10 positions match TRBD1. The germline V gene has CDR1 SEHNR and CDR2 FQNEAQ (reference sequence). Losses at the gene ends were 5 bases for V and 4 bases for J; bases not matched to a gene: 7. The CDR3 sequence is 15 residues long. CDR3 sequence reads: CASSPTGTGAYGYTF. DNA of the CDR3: TGTGCCAGCAGCCCTACCGGGACAGGGGCCTATGGCTACACCTTC.

CDR3 protein: CASSEAVNSNQPQHF. For the CDR3, the DNA is TGTGCCAGCAGTGAAGCGGTTAACAGCAATCAGCCCCAGCATTTT. The chain couples TRBV6-1 to TRBJ1-5; D not certain. V was clipped by 0 bases and J by 1 base, with 7 bases between them. This CDR3 region has 15 residues. Per germline, CDR1 MNHNS and CDR2 SASEGT.

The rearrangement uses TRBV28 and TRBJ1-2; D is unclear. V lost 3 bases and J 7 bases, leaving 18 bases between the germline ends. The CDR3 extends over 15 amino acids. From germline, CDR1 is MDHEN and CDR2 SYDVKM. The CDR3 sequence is CASSLHEAAVSGYTF. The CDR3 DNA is TGTGCCAGCAGTTTGCATGAGGCCGCCGTAAGTGGCTACACCTTC.

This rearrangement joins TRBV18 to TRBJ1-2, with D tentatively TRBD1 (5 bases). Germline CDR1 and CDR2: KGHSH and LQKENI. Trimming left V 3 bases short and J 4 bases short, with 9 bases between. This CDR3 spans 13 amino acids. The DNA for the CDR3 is TGTGCCAGCTCACCGGCAGGGATCTATGGCTACACCTTC. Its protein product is CASSPAGIYGYTF. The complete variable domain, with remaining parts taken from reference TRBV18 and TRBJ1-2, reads NAGVMQNPRHLVRRRGQEARLRCSPMKGHSHVYWYRQLPEEGLKFMVYLQKENIIDESGMPKERFSAEFPKEGPSILRIQQVVRGDSAAYFCASSPAGIYGYTFGSGTRLTVV.

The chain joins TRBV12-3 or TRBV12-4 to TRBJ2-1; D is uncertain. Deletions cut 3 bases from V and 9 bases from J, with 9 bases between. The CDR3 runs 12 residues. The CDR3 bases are TGTGCCAGCAGTTTCTTGGTTAGTGAGCAGTTCTTC. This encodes CASSFLVSEQFF.

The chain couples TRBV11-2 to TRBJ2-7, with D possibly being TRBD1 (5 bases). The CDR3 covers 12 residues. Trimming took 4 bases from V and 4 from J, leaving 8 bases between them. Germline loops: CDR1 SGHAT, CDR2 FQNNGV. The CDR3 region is CASSSQGYEQYF. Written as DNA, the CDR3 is TGTGCCAGCAGCTCGCAGGGATACGAGCAGTACTTC.

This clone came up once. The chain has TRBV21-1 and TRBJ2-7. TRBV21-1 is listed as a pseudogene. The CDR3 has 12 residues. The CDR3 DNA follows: TGTGCCAGCAAAGAGGGGCACTACGAGCAGTACTTC. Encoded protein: CASKEGHYEQYF.

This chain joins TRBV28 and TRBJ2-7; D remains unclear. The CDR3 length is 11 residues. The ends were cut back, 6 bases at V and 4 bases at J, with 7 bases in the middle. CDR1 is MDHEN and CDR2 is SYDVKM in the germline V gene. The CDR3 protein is CASRRKYEQYF. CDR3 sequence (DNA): TGTGCCAGCAGGAGGAAATACGAGCAGTACTTC. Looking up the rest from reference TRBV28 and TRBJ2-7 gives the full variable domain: DVKVTQSSRYLVKRTGEKVFLECVQDMDHENMFWYRQDPGLGLRLIYFSYDVKMKEKGDIPEGYSVSREKKERFSLILESASTNQTSMYLCASRRKYEQYFGPGTRLTVT.

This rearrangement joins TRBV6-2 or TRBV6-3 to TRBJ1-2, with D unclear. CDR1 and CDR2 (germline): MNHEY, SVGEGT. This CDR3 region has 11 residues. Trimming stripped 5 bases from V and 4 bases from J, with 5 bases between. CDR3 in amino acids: CASSQLYGYTF. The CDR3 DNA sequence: TGTGCCAGCAGTCAGCTCTATGGCTACACCTTC.

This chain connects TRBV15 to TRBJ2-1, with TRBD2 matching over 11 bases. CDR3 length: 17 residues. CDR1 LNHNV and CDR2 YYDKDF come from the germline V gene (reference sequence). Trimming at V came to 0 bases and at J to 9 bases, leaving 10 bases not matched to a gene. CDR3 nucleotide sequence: TGTGCCACCAGCAGAGATCGAACTAGCGGGAGTATAGGTGAGCAGTTCTTC. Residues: CATSRDRTSGSIGEQFF.

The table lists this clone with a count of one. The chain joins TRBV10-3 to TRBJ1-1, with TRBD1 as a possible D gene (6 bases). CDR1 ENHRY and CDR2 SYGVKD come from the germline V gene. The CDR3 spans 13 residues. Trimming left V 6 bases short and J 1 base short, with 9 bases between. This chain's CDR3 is CAISRGGNTEAFF. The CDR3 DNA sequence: TGTGCCATCAGCAGGGGTGGGAACACTGAAGCTTTCTTT.

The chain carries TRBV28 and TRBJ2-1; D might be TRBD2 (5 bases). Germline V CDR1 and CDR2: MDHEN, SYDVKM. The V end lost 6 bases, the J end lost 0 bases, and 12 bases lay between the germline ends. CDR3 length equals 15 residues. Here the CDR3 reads CASRGERRSYNEQFF. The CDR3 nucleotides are TGTGCCAGCAGAGGCGAGCGGCGCTCCTACAATGAGCAGTTCTTC. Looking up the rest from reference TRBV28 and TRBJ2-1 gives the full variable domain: DVKVTQSSRYLVKRTGEKVFLECVQDMDHENMFWYRQDPGLGLRLIYFSYDVKMKEKGDIPEGYSVSREKKERFSLILESASTNQTSMYLCASRGERRSYNEQFFGPGTRLTVL.

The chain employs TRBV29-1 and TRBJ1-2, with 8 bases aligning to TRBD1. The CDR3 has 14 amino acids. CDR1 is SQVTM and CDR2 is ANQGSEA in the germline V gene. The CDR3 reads CIGQGSPLTYGYTF. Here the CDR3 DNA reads TGCATCGGACAGGGATCCCCCCTAACCTATGGCTACACCTTC.

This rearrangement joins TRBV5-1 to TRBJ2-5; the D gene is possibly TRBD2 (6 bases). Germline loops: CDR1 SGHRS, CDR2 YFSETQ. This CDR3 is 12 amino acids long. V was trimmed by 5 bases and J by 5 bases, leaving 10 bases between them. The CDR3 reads CASSNAGETQYF. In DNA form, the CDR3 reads TGCGCCAGCAGTAACGCGGGGGAGACCCAGTACTTC.

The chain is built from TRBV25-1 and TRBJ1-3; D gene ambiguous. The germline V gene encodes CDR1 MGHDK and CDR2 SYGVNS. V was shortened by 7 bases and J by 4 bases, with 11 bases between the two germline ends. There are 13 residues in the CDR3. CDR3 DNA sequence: TGTGCCAGCATCGGCGATTCAGGAAACACCATATATTTT. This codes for CASIGDSGNTIYF.

CDR3 region: CAISESNRDSGVAGYTF. The DNA of the CDR3 is TGTGCCATCAGTGAGTCAAACCGGGACAGCGGAGTCGCGGGCTACACCTTC. V is TRBV10-3 and J is TRBJ1-2, with TRBD1 matching over 7 bases. This CDR3 has 17 amino acids. Germline trimming cut 0 bases from V and 8 bases from J; bases unmatched to any gene: 15. Per germline, CDR1 ENHRY and CDR2 SYGVKD.

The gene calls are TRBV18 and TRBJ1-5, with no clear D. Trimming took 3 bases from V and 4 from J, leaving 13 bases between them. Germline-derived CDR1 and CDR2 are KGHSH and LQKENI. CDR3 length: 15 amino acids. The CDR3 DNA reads TGTGCCAGCTCACCGTCGGTTGGAAGAAATCAGCCCCAGCATTTT. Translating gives CASSPSVGRNQPQHF.

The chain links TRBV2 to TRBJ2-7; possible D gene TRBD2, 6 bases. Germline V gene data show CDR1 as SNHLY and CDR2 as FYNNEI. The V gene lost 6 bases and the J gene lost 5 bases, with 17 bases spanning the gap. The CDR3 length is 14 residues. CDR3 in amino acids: CASSARTNQNEQYF. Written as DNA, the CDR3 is TGTGCCAGCAGCGCACGGACTAACCAGAACGAGCAGTACTTC.